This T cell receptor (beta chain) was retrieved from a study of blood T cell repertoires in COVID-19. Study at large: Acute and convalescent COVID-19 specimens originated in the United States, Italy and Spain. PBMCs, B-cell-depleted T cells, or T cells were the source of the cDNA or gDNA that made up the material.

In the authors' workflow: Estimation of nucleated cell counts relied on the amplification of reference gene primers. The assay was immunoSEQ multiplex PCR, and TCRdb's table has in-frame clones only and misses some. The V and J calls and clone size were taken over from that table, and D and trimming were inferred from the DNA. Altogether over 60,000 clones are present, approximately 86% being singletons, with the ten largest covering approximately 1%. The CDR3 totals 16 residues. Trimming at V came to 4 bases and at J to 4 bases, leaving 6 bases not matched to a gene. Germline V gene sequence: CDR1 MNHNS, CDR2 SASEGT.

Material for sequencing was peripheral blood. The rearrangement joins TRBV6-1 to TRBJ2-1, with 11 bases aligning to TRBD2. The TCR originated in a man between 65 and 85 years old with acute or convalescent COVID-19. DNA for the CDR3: TGTGCCAGCAGTGGAGCCGGGACTAGCGGATACAATGAGCAGTTCTTC. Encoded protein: CASSGAGTSGYNEQFF.